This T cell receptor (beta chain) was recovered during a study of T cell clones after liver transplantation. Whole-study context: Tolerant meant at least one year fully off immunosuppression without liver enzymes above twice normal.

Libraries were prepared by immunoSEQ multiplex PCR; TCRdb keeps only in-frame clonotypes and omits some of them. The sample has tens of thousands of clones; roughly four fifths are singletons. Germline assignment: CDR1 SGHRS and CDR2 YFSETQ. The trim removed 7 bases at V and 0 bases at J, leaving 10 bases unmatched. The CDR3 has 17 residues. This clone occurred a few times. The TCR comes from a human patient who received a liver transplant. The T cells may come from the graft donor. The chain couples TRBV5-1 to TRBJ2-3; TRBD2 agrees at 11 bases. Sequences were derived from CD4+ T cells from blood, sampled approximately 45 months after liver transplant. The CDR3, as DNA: TGCGCCAGCTCATGGGGTAGCGGGAGGGCCAGCACAGATACGCAGTATTTT. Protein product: CASSWGSGRASTDTQYF.